These T cell receptor beta chains were read from a single sample in a study of CD8+ T cells in alopecia areata. Assay used: immunoSEQ multiplex PCR; TCRdb lists only in-frame clones, some missing. The repertoire holds more than 200,000 clones, roughly 66% seen once, with 0.95% to 1.5% in the top ten. The specimen comprised CD4+ T cells sorted from blood, sampled at roughly week 45, from a patient treated with tofacitinib. These receptors all come from a human donor with alopecia areata. CDR3s include the opening cysteine and the closing phenylalanine or tryptophan. D genes are given only for firm matches. The listing skips clone size in some rows; elsewhere it reads once, few, many or a size class.

V gene: TRBV10-3; CDR3 length: 14; clone size: few; D gene: TRBD1; J gene: TRBJ2-1; CDR3 protein: CAISEYGQANEQFF; CDR3 DNA: TGTGCCATCAGTGAGTACGGACAGGCCAATGAGCAGTTCTTC
V gene: TRBV30; CDR3 length: 16; clone size: .; D gene: TRBD2; J gene: TRBJ2-3; CDR3 protein: CAWNSGTSGGADTQYF; CDR3 DNA: TGTGCCTGGAACTCCGGGACTAGCGGGGGGGCAGATACGCAGTATTTT
V gene: TRBV12-5; CDR3 length: 16; clone size: .; D gene: TRBD2; J gene: TRBJ2-5; CDR3 protein: CASGSGTEQYQETQYF; CDR3 DNA: TGTGCTAGTGGTAGCGGGACCGAGCAATACCAAGAGACCCAGTACTTC
V gene: TRBV19; CDR3 length: 14; clone size: .; D gene: TRBD1; J gene: TRBJ1-6; CDR3 protein: CASTMGQGRTPLHF; CDR3 DNA: TGTGCCAGTACAATGGGACAGGGTCGGACACCCCTCCACTTT
V gene: TRBV25-1; CDR3 length: 16; clone size: few; D gene: TRBD1; J gene: TRBJ2-5; CDR3 protein: CASSEVSRGRKETQYF; CDR3 DNA: TGTGCCAGCAGTGAAGTCTCCAGGGGGCGAAAAGAGACCCAGTACTTC
V gene: TRBV2; CDR3 length: 11; clone size: .; D gene: .; J gene: TRBJ2-3; CDR3 protein: CASSEEVSQYF; CDR3 DNA: TGTGCCAGCAGTGAGGAGGTGTCGCAGTATTTT
V gene: TRBV2; CDR3 length: 14; clone size: .; D gene: .; J gene: TRBJ2-5; CDR3 protein: CASSELLQTGTQYF; CDR3 DNA: TGTGCCAGCAGTGAACTTCTGCAGACCGGGACCCAGTACTTC
V gene: TRBV6-1; CDR3 length: 13; clone size: .; D gene: .; J gene: TRBJ2-1; CDR3 protein: CASSPRFDNEQFF; CDR3 DNA: TGTGCCAGCAGTCCCCGTTTTGACAATGAGCAGTTCTTC
V gene: TRBV29-1; CDR3 length: 12; clone size: .; D gene: TRBD1; J gene: TRBJ2-1; CDR3 protein: CSVETGWDEQFF; CDR3 DNA: TGCAGCGTTGAGACAGGGTGGGATGAGCAGTTCTTC
V gene: TRBV7-2; CDR3 length: 14; clone size: few; D gene: .; J gene: TRBJ2-7; CDR3 protein: CASNHDSPHYEQYF; CDR3 DNA: TGTGCCAGTAACCACGACAGTCCGCACTACGAGCAGTACTTC
V gene: TRBV14; CDR3 length: 14; clone size: few; D gene: .; J gene: TRBJ1-6; CDR3 protein: CASSFGTINSPLHF; CDR3 DNA: TGTGCCAGCAGCTTCGGGACGATTAATTCACCCCTCCACTTT
V gene: TRBV4-3; CDR3 length: 18; clone size: .; D gene: TRBD2; J gene: TRBJ2-7; CDR3 protein: CASSQEPPTSGGQGEQYF; CDR3 DNA: TGCGCCAGCAGCCAAGAACCGCCGACTAGCGGGGGGCAGGGCGAGCAGTACTTC
V gene: TRBV29-1; CDR3 length: 13; clone size: .; D gene: TRBD1; J gene: TRBJ2-3; CDR3 protein: CSVGQGGTDTQYF; CDR3 DNA: TGCAGCGTTGGACAGGGGGGCACAGATACGCAGTATTTT
V gene: TRBV30; CDR3 length: 13; clone size: .; D gene: .; J gene: TRBJ2-1; CDR3 protein: CAWTERPSSEQFF; CDR3 DNA: TGTGCCTGGACAGAAAGACCATCTAGTGAGCAGTTCTTC
V gene: TRBV4-1; CDR3 length: 15; clone size: .; D gene: TRBD1; J gene: TRBJ1-1; CDR3 protein: CASSRSPQGLTEAFF; CDR3 DNA: TGCGCCAGCAGCAGAAGCCCACAGGGGCTTACTGAAGCTTTCTTT
V gene: TRBV6-5; CDR3 length: 14; clone size: .; D gene: TRBD1; J gene: TRBJ2-7; CDR3 protein: CASSPDRTTYEQYF; CDR3 DNA: TGTGCCAGCAGCCCGGACAGGACCACCTACGAGCAGTACTTC
V gene: TRBV6-1; CDR3 length: 14; clone size: .; D gene: .; J gene: TRBJ1-1; CDR3 protein: CASSSHLGRSEAFF; CDR3 DNA: TGTGCCAGCAGTTCTCACCTCGGACGGAGTGAAGCTTTCTTT
V gene: TRBV12-5; CDR3 length: 13; clone size: many; D gene: .; J gene: TRBJ2-1; CDR3 protein: CASGLDHSREQFF; CDR3 DNA: TGTGCTAGTGGTTTGGACCATAGTAGGGAGCAGTTCTTC
V gene: TRBV11-2; CDR3 length: 14; clone size: once; D gene: .; J gene: TRBJ1-4; CDR3 protein: CASSPKWGDEKLFF; CDR3 DNA: TGTGCCAGCAGCCCCAAATGGGGGGATGAAAAACTGTTTTTT
V gene: TRBV29-1; CDR3 length: 13; clone size: .; D gene: .; J gene: TRBJ1-1; CDR3 protein: CSVAAGADAEAFF; CDR3 DNA: TGCAGCGTTGCGGCAGGCGCCGACGCTGAAGCTTTCTTT
V gene: TRBV2; CDR3 length: 12; clone size: .; D gene: .; J gene: TRBJ1-1; CDR3 protein: CASRGDSSEAFF; CDR3 DNA: TGTGCCAGCAGGGGTGACTCCTCTGAAGCTTTCTTT
V gene: TRBV19; CDR3 length: 14; clone size: .; D gene: .; J gene: TRBJ1-5; CDR3 protein: CASSIQDSNQPQHF; CDR3 DNA: TGTGCCAGTAGTATACAGGATAGCAATCAGCCCCAGCATTTT
V gene: TRBV30; CDR3 length: 16; clone size: .; D gene: .; J gene: TRBJ2-6; CDR3 protein: CAWSGKNRAGANVLTF; CDR3 DNA: TGTGCCTGGAGTGGAAAAAACAGGGCTGGGGCCAACGTCCTGACTTTC
V gene: TRBV10-3; CDR3 length: 16; clone size: .; D gene: TRBD1; J gene: TRBJ2-4; CDR3 protein: CAISDPGQKVSNIQYF; CDR3 DNA: TGTGCCATCAGTGATCCGGGACAGAAGGTCTCAAACATTCAGTACTTC
V gene: TRBV30; CDR3 length: 15; clone size: .; D gene: .; J gene: TRBJ1-1; CDR3 protein: CAWSVRVGNGAEAFF; CDR3 DNA: TGTGCCTGGAGTGTACGGGTGGGTAATGGGGCTGAAGCTTTCTTT
V gene: TRBV5-6; CDR3 length: 14; clone size: .; D gene: TRBD1; J gene: TRBJ1-6; CDR3 protein: CASRGTGVNSPLHF; CDR3 DNA: TGTGCCAGCAGGGGGACAGGGGTCAATTCACCCCTCCACTTT
V gene: TRBV6-5; CDR3 length: 13; clone size: .; D gene: .; J gene: TRBJ2-7; CDR3 protein: CASSSLSPSEQYF; CDR3 DNA: TGTGCCAGCAGTTCGCTTAGCCCCTCGGAGCAGTACTTC
V gene: TRBV29-1; CDR3 length: 12; clone size: .; D gene: .; J gene: TRBJ2-3; CDR3 protein: CSVEQAGNTQYF; CDR3 DNA: TGCAGCGTTGAACAGGCCGGGAATACGCAGTATTTT
V gene: TRBV7-3; CDR3 length: 15; clone size: once; D gene: .; J gene: TRBJ2-5; CDR3 protein: CASSLTGGQQETQYF; CDR3 DNA: TGTGCCAGCAGCTTAACGGGGGGACAACAAGAGACCCAGTACTTC
V gene: TRBV7-2; CDR3 length: 14; clone size: few; D gene: .; J gene: TRBJ2-1; CDR3 protein: CASSYDSFANEQFF; CDR3 DNA: TGTGCCAGCAGCTATGACAGTTTTGCTAATGAGCAGTTCTTC
V gene: TRBV7-2; CDR3 length: 14; clone size: .; D gene: TRBD2; J gene: TRBJ2-3; CDR3 protein: CASSLGLAGDTQYF; CDR3 DNA: TGTGCCAGCAGCTTAGGTTTAGCGGGAGATACGCAGTATTTT
V gene: TRBV27; CDR3 length: 16; clone size: .; D gene: .; J gene: TRBJ2-2; CDR3 protein: CASSLYSPGDIGELFF; CDR3 DNA: TGTGCCAGCAGCCTTTATTCCCCCGGGGATATCGGGGAGCTGTTTTTT
V gene: TRBV14; CDR3 length: 14; clone size: few; D gene: .; J gene: TRBJ2-7; CDR3 protein: CASSQQTVSYEQYF; CDR3 DNA: TGTGCCAGCAGCCAACAGACCGTTTCCTACGAGCAGTACTTC
V gene: TRBV7-2; CDR3 length: 13; clone size: many; D gene: TRBD1; J gene: TRBJ1-1; CDR3 protein: CASSSDRVSEAFF; CDR3 DNA: TGTGCCAGCAGCTCGGACAGGGTCTCTGAAGCTTTCTTT
V gene: TRBV5-1; CDR3 length: 14; clone size: few; D gene: TRBD2; J gene: TRBJ2-1; CDR3 protein: CASKDSGGANEQFF; CDR3 DNA: TGCGCCAGCAAGGATAGCGGGGGGGCGAATGAGCAGTTCTTC
V gene: TRBV7-2; CDR3 length: 14; clone size: .; D gene: .; J gene: TRBJ1-6; CDR3 protein: CASSLELNNSPLHF; CDR3 DNA: TGTGCCAGCAGCTTAGAACTGAATAATTCACCCCTCCACTTT
V gene: TRBV2; CDR3 length: 13; clone size: .; D gene: TRBD1; J gene: TRBJ1-5; CDR3 protein: CATNRGGDQPQHF; CDR3 DNA: TGTGCCACAAACAGGGGGGGTGATCAGCCCCAGCATTTT
V gene: TRBV4-3; CDR3 length: 15; clone size: .; D gene: TRBD2; J gene: TRBJ2-7; CDR3 protein: CASSQDRGDYREQYF; CDR3 DNA: TGCGCCAGCAGCCAAGATCGGGGGGACTACCGCGAGCAGTACTTC
V gene: TRBV13; CDR3 length: 14; clone size: .; D gene: .; J gene: TRBJ1-1; CDR3 protein: CASGPIGVNTEAFF; CDR3 DNA: TGTGCCAGCGGCCCAATCGGGGTGAACACTGAAGCTTTCTTT
V gene: TRBV4-2; CDR3 length: 15; clone size: .; D gene: .; J gene: TRBJ1-2; CDR3 protein: CASSQKGGDVGGYTF; CDR3 DNA: TGTGCCAGCAGCCAAAAGGGGGGGGACGTAGGAGGCTACACCTTC
V gene: TRBV2; CDR3 length: 14; clone size: .; D gene: .; J gene: TRBJ1-5; CDR3 protein: CASSVDASNQPQHF; CDR3 DNA: TGTGCCAGCAGTGTTGACGCCAGCAATCAGCCCCAGCATTTT
V gene: TRBV15; CDR3 length: 13; clone size: .; D gene: .; J gene: TRBJ2-5; CDR3 protein: CATSTGRKETQYF; CDR3 DNA: TGTGCCACCAGCACGGGACGAAAAGAGACCCAGTACTTC
V gene: TRBV29-1; CDR3 length: 13; clone size: .; D gene: .; J gene: TRBJ1-1; CDR3 protein: CSVGKRVDIEAFF; CDR3 DNA: TGCAGCGTTGGGAAGCGCGTCGACATAGAAGCTTTCTTT
V gene: TRBV29-1; CDR3 length: 12; clone size: .; D gene: .; J gene: TRBJ2-1; CDR3 protein: CSGQDTYNEQFF; CDR3 DNA: TGCAGCGGCCAGGACACTTACAATGAGCAGTTCTTC
V gene: TRBV6-1; CDR3 length: 13; clone size: .; D gene: .; J gene: TRBJ2-1; CDR3 protein: CASVPFFPDEQFF; CDR3 DNA: TGTGCCAGCGTCCCCTTTTTTCCGGATGAGCAGTTCTTC
V gene: TRBV7-6; CDR3 length: 15; clone size: .; D gene: .; J gene: TRBJ2-7; CDR3 protein: CASSLDTGFTYEQYF; CDR3 DNA: TGTGCCAGCAGCTTAGACACAGGGTTCACCTACGAGCAGTACTTC
V gene: TRBV2; CDR3 length: 15; clone size: .; D gene: .; J gene: TRBJ2-6; CDR3 protein: CASSVGQGTSNVLTF; CDR3 DNA: TGTGCCAGCAGCGTAGGACAGGGGACTAGTAACGTCCTGACTTTC
V gene: TRBV4-3; CDR3 length: 15; clone size: few; D gene: .; J gene: TRBJ2-6; CDR3 protein: CASSQDGSGANVLTF; CDR3 DNA: TGCGCCAGCAGCCAAGATGGGAGTGGGGCCAACGTCCTGACTTTC
V gene: TRBV29-1; CDR3 length: 14; clone size: .; D gene: .; J gene: TRBJ1-5; CDR3 protein: CSVAFAGRNQPQHF; CDR3 DNA: TGCAGCGTTGCGTTTGCGGGACGAAATCAGCCCCAGCATTTT
V gene: TRBV18; CDR3 length: 13; clone size: .; D gene: .; J gene: TRBJ2-5; CDR3 protein: CASSQVPGETQYF; CDR3 DNA: TGTGCCAGCTCTCAGGTCCCGGGGGAGACCCAGTACTTC